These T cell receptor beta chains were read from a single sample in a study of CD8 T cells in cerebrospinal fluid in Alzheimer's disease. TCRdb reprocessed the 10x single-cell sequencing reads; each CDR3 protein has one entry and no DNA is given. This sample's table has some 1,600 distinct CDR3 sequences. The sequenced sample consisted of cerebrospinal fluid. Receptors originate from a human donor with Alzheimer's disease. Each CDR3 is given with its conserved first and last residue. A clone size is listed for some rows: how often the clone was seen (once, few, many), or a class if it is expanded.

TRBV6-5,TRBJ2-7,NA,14,CASSSVSGTYEQYF
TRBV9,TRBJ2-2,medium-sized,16,CASTRRGSSNTGELFF
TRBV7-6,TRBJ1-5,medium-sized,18,CASSLALGPWGSNQPQHF
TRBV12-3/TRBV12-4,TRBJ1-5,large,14,CASSFGQRDQPQHF
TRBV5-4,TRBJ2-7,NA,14,CASSADRGRDEQYF
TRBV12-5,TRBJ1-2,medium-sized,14,CASGPTPGNGGYTF
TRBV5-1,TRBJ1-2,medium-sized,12,CASSWDRVGYTF
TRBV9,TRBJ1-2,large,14,CASSPGYRDYGYTF
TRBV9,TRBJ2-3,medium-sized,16,CASSLSGRGGTDTQYF
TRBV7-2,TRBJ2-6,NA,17,CASSLPPLAVGANVLTF
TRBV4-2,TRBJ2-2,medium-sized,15,CASSLTGSNTGELFF
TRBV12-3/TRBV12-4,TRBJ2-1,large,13,CASRVAGRDEQFF
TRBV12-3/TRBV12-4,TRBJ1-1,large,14,CASSEATEGTEAFF
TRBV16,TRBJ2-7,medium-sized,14,CASSFLPGSGEQYF
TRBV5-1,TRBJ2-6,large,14,CASSLSTGANVLTF
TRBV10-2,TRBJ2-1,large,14,CASRGAGPYNEQFF
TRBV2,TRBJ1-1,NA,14,CASSEPKMNTEAFF
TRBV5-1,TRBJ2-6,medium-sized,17,CASSFWGGSSGANVLTF
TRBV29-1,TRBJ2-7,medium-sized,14,CSVRVGGRSYEQYF
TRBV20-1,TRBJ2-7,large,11,CSAREQGGQYF
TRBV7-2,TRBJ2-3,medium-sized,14,CASRGWGGFDTQYF
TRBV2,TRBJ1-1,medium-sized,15,CASSEGGYGNTEAFF
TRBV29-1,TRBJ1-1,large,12,CSVNSGYLQAFF
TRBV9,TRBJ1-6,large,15,CASSPRDRYNSPLHF
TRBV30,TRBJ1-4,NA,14,CAWSPTGVDEKLFF
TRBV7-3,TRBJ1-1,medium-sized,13,CASSSEGDTEAFF
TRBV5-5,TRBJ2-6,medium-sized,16,CASSHLRQGGLGVLTF
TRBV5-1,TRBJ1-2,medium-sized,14,CASSFAGDPDGYTF
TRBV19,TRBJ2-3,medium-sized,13,CASSMGMTDTQYF
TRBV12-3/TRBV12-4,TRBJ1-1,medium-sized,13,CASSFIGFTEAFF
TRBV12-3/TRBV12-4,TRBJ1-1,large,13,CASSLLRDTEAFF